What follows are 22 T cell receptor beta chains derived from one specimen sequenced in a study of blood T cell repertoires in COVID-19. Here immunoSEQ multiplex PCR was the method, and the copy in TCRdb shows in-frame clones only, minus some. The table has over 200,000 clones, 75% to 90% seen once. The specimen sequenced was peripheral blood. The receptors originated from a human donor in a cohort sampled during active COVID-19.

The rearrangement joins TRBV27 to TRBJ1-2, with D perhaps TRBD1 (6 bases). V dropped 4 bases and J dropped 2 bases, with 14 bases sitting between them. The germline CDR1 and CDR2 sequences are MNHEY and SMNVEV (reference sequence). CDR3 length equals 15 residues. The CDR3 DNA reads as TGTGCCAGCAGTTCCAGACCTCAGGGGAACTATGGCTACACCTTC. Translation gives CASSSRPQGNYGYTF.

This clone appeared a single time. The chain joins TRBV24-1 to TRBJ1-2; TRBD1 might be the D (5 bases). Germline V CDR1 and CDR2: KGHDR, SFDVKD. The CDR3 consists of 14 residues. With 3 bases removed from V and 5 bases from J, the gap between germline ends came to 12 bases. DNA of the CDR3: TGTGCCACCAGTGATGCCAGGGCGGGGTATGGCTACACCTTC. Translated: CATSDARAGYGYTF.

The chain has TRBV6-5 and TRBJ2-1; D is possibly TRBD2 (6 bases). The CDR3 is made up of 14 amino acids. V dropped 0 bases and J dropped 6 bases, with 9 bases sitting between them. Germline CDR1 MNHEY, CDR2 SVGAGI. In DNA form, the CDR3 reads TGTGCCAGCAGTTACTCGACTAGAGCCAATGAGCAGTTCTTC. The encoded protein is CASSYSTRANEQFF.

This clone occurred many times. The CDR3 region is CSAGQGRPYEQYF. The CDR3 DNA reads as TGCAGCGCAGGACAGGGGCGACCCTACGAGCAGTACTTC. The chain links TRBV29-1 to TRBJ2-7, with TRBD1 identical over 9 bases. Germline trimming cut 7 bases from V and 2 bases from J; bases unmatched to any gene: 6. This CDR3 is 13 amino acids long. In germline, CDR1 is SQVTM, CDR2 ANQGSEA.

The chain recombines TRBV6-5 with TRBJ1-2; possible D gene TRBD1, 5 bases. The germline CDR1 and CDR2 sequences are MNHEY and SVGAGI. Trimming cost V 8 bases and J 2 bases, with 18 bases left between them. The CDR3 has 15 amino acids. The CDR3 loop reads CASGRGDIRNYGYTF. The DNA of the CDR3 is TGTGCCAGCGGGCGGGGGGATATACGAAACTATGGCTACACCTTC.

The chain couples TRBV7-9 to TRBJ1-2; D perhaps matches TRBD1 (6 bases). The CDR3 is 17 residues long. V lost 5 bases to trimming and J lost 4 bases, with 23 bases between them. CDR1 is SEHNR, CDR2 FQNEAQ, per germline (reference sequence). This chain's CDR3 is CASSPNPRDRFLYGYTF. The DNA of the CDR3 is TGTGCCAGCAGCCCCAACCCCAGAGACAGGTTCCTCTATGGCTACACCTTC. The full variable domain, completed using reference TRBV7-9 and TRBJ1-2, is DTGVSQNPRHKITKRGQNVTFRCDPISEHNRLYWYRQTLGQGPEFLTYFQNEAQLEKSRLLSDRFSAERPKGSFSTLEIQRTEQGDSAMYLCASSPNPRDRFLYGYTFGSGTRLTVV.

For the CDR3, the DNA is TGTGCCAGTAGTATTGTGACTAGCGGGGCCTCCGAGCAGTACTTC. As protein: CASSIVTSGASEQYF. The chain carries TRBV19 and TRBJ2-7; 11 bases fit TRBD2. The CDR3 is 15 amino acids. Germline values: CDR1 LNHDA, CDR2 SQIVND (reference sequence). V dropped 3 bases and J dropped 6; count of bases not matched to a gene: 7.

This clone was recorded a few times. As DNA, the CDR3 is TGCGCCAGCAGCTCCACGACAGGGGCCAATGGCTACACCTTC. The encoded protein is CASSSTTGANGYTF. This sequence joins TRBV5-1 and TRBJ1-2; 8 bases line up with TRBD1. After removal of 3 bases from V and 6 bases from J, the junction contained 7 bases not matched to a gene. The germline V gene encodes CDR1 SGHRS and CDR2 YFSETQ. The length of the CDR3 is 14 residues.

The chain is built from TRBV11-3 and TRBJ1-3; TRBD1 is a possible D gene (6 bases). V was trimmed by 4 bases and J by 4 bases, leaving 8 bases between them. Germline V gives CDR1 SGHNT, CDR2 YENEEA. This CDR3 contains 13 residues. The CDR3 region has the DNA TGTGCCAGCAGCTCTGGGACAGGAAACACCATATATTTT. Translating gives CASSSGTGNTIYF.

This rearrangement joins TRBV6-7 to TRBJ2-7; TRBD2 might be the D (6 bases). TRBV6-7 is labeled an ORF, and its function is uncertain. CDR3 length: 17 residues. Trimming took off 7 bases at V and 3 bases at J, with 25 bases between the two ends. The CDR3: CASKILGDLGEVYEQYF. CDR3 in DNA: TGTGCCAGCAAAATACTCGGGGACCTAGGGGAGGTCTACGAGCAGTACTTC.

The DNA of the CDR3 is TGTGCCAGCAGCTTCTCCGGGACAGGGGGGCAGACCCAGTACTTC. This sequence encodes CASSFSGTGGQTQYF. This chain connects TRBV7-8 to TRBJ2-5; 11 bases agree with TRBD1. V lost 3 bases, J lost 6 bases, and 6 bases stayed unmatched. CDR1 is SGHVS and CDR2 is FQNEAQ in the germline V gene. The CDR3 spans 15 residues. Using reference TRBV7-8 and TRBJ2-5 for the parts outside the CDR3, the full variable domain is GAGVSQSPRYKVAKRGQDVALRCDPISGHVSLFWYQQALGQGPEFLTYFQNEAQLDKSGLPSDRFFAERPEGSVSTLKIQRTQQEDSAVYLCASSFSGTGGQTQYFGPGTRLLVL.

This clone was detected once. The rearrangement uses TRBV5-6 and TRBJ2-2; D possibly corresponds to TRBD1 (6 bases). CDR1 is SGHDT, CDR2 YYEEEE, per germline. Trimming pared 1 base from V and 6 bases from J, leaving 13 bases between. The CDR3 has 15 residues. CDR3 sequence reads: CASSLLTGPAGELFF. CDR3 nucleotide sequence: TGTGCCAGCAGCTTGTTGACAGGTCCGGCCGGGGAGCTGTTTTTT.

The chain combines TRBV19 with TRBJ2-1; 8 bases match TRBD2. The CDR3 runs 19 residues. V lost 2 bases to trimming and J lost 2 bases; unmatched junction nucleotides: 14. CDR1 and CDR2 from the germline V gene are LNHDA and SQIVND (reference sequence). The CDR3, as DNA: TGTGCCAGTAGTATATCTAGCGGGCAGACCCTGGGAACCTACAATGAGCAGTTCTTC. It yields the protein CASSISSGQTLGTYNEQFF.

This sequence joins TRBV7-6 and TRBJ2-7; 8 bases line up with TRBD2. J lost 4 bases, V lost 5 bases, and 10 bases had no gene match. This CDR3 region has 15 residues. Germline CDR1 reads SGHVS; CDR2 reads FNYEAQ. In nucleotides, the CDR3 is TGTGCCAGCAGCCCCGGGACAAGCGGGAGTTACGAGCAGTACTTC. Its protein product is CASSPGTSGSYEQYF.

The chain employs TRBV5-1 and TRBJ1-2; no clear D. The germline gives CDR1 SGHRS, CDR2 YFSETQ. The CDR3 totals 14 residues. Trimming stripped 4 bases from V and 6 bases from J, with 16 bases between. Written as DNA, the CDR3 is TGCGCCAGCAGCCCTCGAGGAGGCGGAGATGGCTACACCTTC. Translating it yields CASSPRGGGDGYTF.

The genes are TRBV7-8 and TRBJ2-2; TRBD1 matches at 11 bases. Germline lookup yields CDR1 SGHVS and CDR2 FQNEAQ. J lost 6 bases, V lost 1 base, and 10 bases had no gene match. CDR3 size: 18 residues. The CDR3 coding sequence is TGTGCCAGCAGCTTAGTAGGGGGGACAGGGGGTTTAGCCGGGGAGCTGTTTTTT. Its protein is CASSLVGGTGGLAGELFF.

This sequence joins TRBV6-6 and TRBJ1-4, with 7 bases that match TRBD1. This CDR3 contains 12 residues. Germline V gives CDR1 MNHNY, CDR2 SVGAGI (reference sequence). J was trimmed by 11 bases and V by 8 bases; bases with no gene match: 8. This CDR3 is CASFDRARKLFF. In nucleotides, the CDR3 is TGTGCCAGCTTTGACAGGGCCAGGAAACTGTTTTTT.

J is TRBJ1-1 and V is TRBV18, with 7 bases that match TRBD1. This CDR3 has 13 residues. V shed 6 bases and J 3 bases; nucleotides not matched to a gene: 4. Germline V gene sequence: CDR1 KGHSH, CDR2 LQKENI. CDR3 protein: CASSRQGHTEAFF. CDR3 nucleotides: TGTGCCAGCTCCCGACAGGGCCACACTGAAGCTTTCTTT.

The genes are TRBV6-5 and TRBJ2-6; D is unresolved. The CDR3 is 15 residues long. Germline V lookup: CDR1 MNHEY, CDR2 SVGAGI. Trimming took 2 bases from V and 0 from J, leaving 5 bases between them. CDR3 DNA: TGTGCCAGCAGTTACACGGGCTCTGGGGCCAACGTCCTGACTTTC. Translating it yields CASSYTGSGANVLTF.

The V call is TRBV7-9, the J call TRBJ1-4, with D unresolved. Germline V gene lookup returns CDR1 SEHNR and CDR2 FQNEAQ (reference sequence). The CDR3 is made up of 15 amino acids. Trimming cost V 2 bases and J 2 bases, with 9 bases left between them. Here the CDR3 reads CASSLLGQTNEKLFF. The DNA for the CDR3 is TGTGCCAGCAGCTTATTGGGCCAGACTAATGAAAAACTGTTTTTT.

This clone was seen ten or more times. The chain links TRBV27 to TRBJ1-1; maybe TRBD1 (6 bases). The ends were cut back, 4 bases at V and 3 bases at J, with 12 bases in the middle. Germline V CDR1 and CDR2: MNHEY, SMNVEV (reference sequence). The CDR3 is 14 amino acids. CDR3: CASSSRDTYTEAFF. The CDR3 bases are TGTGCCAGCAGTTCCCGGGACACATACACTGAAGCTTTCTTT.

The chain is built from TRBV5-1 and TRBJ2-7; D is perhaps TRBD2 (6 bases). The V end lost 2 bases, the J end lost 5 bases, and 17 bases lay between the germline ends. Looked up from germline, CDR1 is SGHRS and CDR2 is YFSETQ. The CDR3 covers 15 residues. CDR3 protein: CASSLRGRGNDEQYF. CDR3 DNA sequence: TGCGCCAGCAGCTTAAGGGGCCGGGGGAACGACGAGCAGTACTTC.